These 15 T cell receptor beta chains were all obtained from the same sample, sequenced in a study of T cells in pancreatic ductal adenocarcinoma. Using immunoSEQ multiplex PCR, the repertoire was profiled, and TCRdb retains in-frame clones only, with some absent. The sample has 15,000 to 20,000 clones; roughly 86% are singletons. Selected pancreatic ductal adenocarcinoma patients had undergone surgery without neoadjuvant therapy. Input material: PBMCs. The receptors here all came from a human donor with pancreatic ductal adenocarcinoma.

This clone was detected a few times. This chain links TRBV7-9 with TRBJ1-2; no firm D call. This CDR3 comprises 13 residues. Germline CDR1 and CDR2: SEHNR and FQNEAQ (reference sequence). The V end was cut by 3 bases, the J end by 8 bases, with 13 bases between. The CDR3 nucleotides read TGTGCCAGCAGCTTTGGGGAGGAGAGCGGCTACACCTTC. Protein: CASSFGEESGYTF.

A single count supports this clone. Other DNA sequences in the sample encode the same CDR3. The chain combines TRBV5-1 with TRBJ1-4; 8 bases line up with TRBD1. Germline V gene lookup returns CDR1 SGHRS and CDR2 YFSETQ. With V trimmed by 0 bases and J by 7 bases, 5 bases remained unmatched. The CDR3 is 15 amino acids. CDR3 sequence (DNA): TGCGCCAGCAGCTTGGAAGGTGGGACAGGTGAAAAACTGTTTTTT. Residues: CASSLEGGTGEKLFF.

The chain employs TRBV27 and TRBJ2-7, with D possibly matching TRBD1 (6 bases). In germline, CDR1 is MNHEY, CDR2 SMNVEV (reference sequence). V lost 6 bases and J lost 5, with 20 bases in between. The CDR3 extends over 15 amino acids. CDR3 DNA: TGTGCCAGCAGACGAACAGGGCTTCCCCCCAACGAGCAGTACTTC. This sequence encodes CASRRTGLPPNEQYF.

J is TRBJ1-2 and V is TRBV28, with TRBD1 matching over 7 bases. J gave up 8 bases and V 4 bases, and 7 bases lay outside the gene matches. The CDR3 spans 13 residues. Germline V gives CDR1 MDHEN, CDR2 SYDVKM. As DNA, the CDR3 is TGTGCCAGCAGTTCCGCAAGGGGGCGCGGCTACACCTTC. It codes for CASSSARGRGYTF.

The gene calls are TRBV2 and TRBJ2-1, with D maybe TRBD1 (6 bases). Trimming stripped 9 bases from V and 9 bases from J, with 30 bases between. The CDR3 length is 17 residues. CDR1 and CDR2 (germline): SNHLY, FYNNEI. The DNA for the CDR3 is TGTGCCAGGGGGAGAGCAGGGAGCGCCTTACCGACAGGTGAGCAGTTCTTC. As protein: CARGRAGSALPTGEQFF.

The chain is built from TRBV5-1 and TRBJ2-2, with 7 bases identical to TRBD2. The CDR3 has 15 residues. Germline V lookup: CDR1 SGHRS, CDR2 YFSETQ. J gave up 6 bases and V 5 bases, and 10 bases lay outside the gene matches. For the CDR3, the DNA is TGCGCCAGCAGTCCCGGGACTACCCCAGCCGGGGAGCTGTTTTTT. It yields the protein CASSPGTTPAGELFF.

The V and J genes are TRBV6-6 and TRBJ1-2; 8 nucleotides match TRBD1. V dropped 2 bases and J dropped 2; count of bases not matched to a gene: 4. This CDR3 has 15 amino acids. The germline gives CDR1 MNHNY, CDR2 SVGAGI (reference sequence). The CDR3 reads CASSYRTGPNYGYTF. The CDR3 nucleotides read TGTGCCAGCAGTTACCGGACAGGGCCCAACTATGGCTACACCTTC.

The chain couples TRBV6-1 to TRBJ1-1; no reliable D call. Germline V gives CDR1 MNHNS, CDR2 SASEGT. Between the trimmed V and J ends, which lost 7 bases and 5 bases, there was a span of 14 bases. The CDR3 consists of 13 residues. CDR3 protein: CASNKEAGTEAFF. DNA for the CDR3: TGTGCCAGCAATAAGGAGGCGGGGACTGAAGCTTTCTTT.

The V call is TRBV30, the J call TRBJ1-3; tentative D call: TRBD1 (6 bases). Germline V lookup: CDR1 GTSNPN, CDR2 SVGIG (reference sequence). This CDR3 contains 14 residues. Trimming took 5 bases from V and 0 from J, leaving 11 bases between them. The CDR3 reads CAWVGQLSGNTIYF. The CDR3 DNA is TGTGCCTGGGTCGGACAGCTCTCTGGAAACACCATATATTTT.

CDR3 coding DNA: TGTGCCAGCAGCTTAGCATTGCGGGGTCCTGGTAACACCGGGGAGCTGTTTTTT. Encoded protein: CASSLALRGPGNTGELFF. The chain carries TRBV7-2 and TRBJ2-2; tentatively, D is TRBD2 (6 bases). V was cut by 0 bases and J by 2 bases, with 16 bases left in between. The CDR3 length is 18 residues. Germline assignment: CDR1 SGHTA and CDR2 FQGNSA.

V is TRBV25-1 and J is TRBJ1-4, with 9 bases matching TRBD1. With V trimmed by 4 bases and J by 8 bases, 8 bases remained unmatched. The CDR3 has 15 residues. Germline CDR1 is MGHDK and CDR2 is SYGVNS. In DNA form, the CDR3 reads TGTGCCAGCAGTGCTCAAGGGACAGGGCAGGAAAAACTGTTTTTT. This gives the protein CASSAQGTGQEKLFF.

V gene TRBV7-2 combines with J gene TRBJ2-3; 7 bases are a match to TRBD1. With 5 bases clipped from V and 2 bases from J, the junction kept 7 bases outside the gene matches. Germline V lookup: CDR1 SGHTA, CDR2 FQGNSA. The CDR3 is made up of 15 amino acids. The CDR3 reads CASSTGTANTDTQYF. In DNA, the CDR3 is TGTGCCAGCAGCACAGGGACAGCGAACACAGATACGCAGTATTTT.

The chain has TRBV18 and TRBJ2-7; D perhaps matches TRBD1 (7 bases). V was pared by 3 bases and J by 3 bases, with 12 bases between. Per germline, CDR1 KGHSH and CDR2 LQKENI. The CDR3 runs 14 residues. CDR3 sequence reads: CASSPRQGGYEQYF. In DNA form, the CDR3 reads TGTGCCAGCTCACCCCGCCAGGGGGGCTACGAGCAGTACTTC.

This clone was seen just once. The V and J genes are TRBV30 and TRBJ2-5, with TRBD2 identical over 12 bases. This CDR3 contains 15 residues. Trimming at V came to 0 bases and at J to 3 bases, leaving 2 bases not matched to a gene. Germline CDR1 GTSNPN, CDR2 SVGIG (reference sequence). CDR3 residues: CAWSVWTSGKETQYF. The CDR3 region has the DNA TGTGCCTGGAGTGTCTGGACTAGCGGGAAAGAGACCCAGTACTTC.

The chain links TRBV4-3 to TRBJ1-3, with D tentatively TRBD1 (5 bases). V lost 0 bases and J 4 bases, leaving 13 bases between the germline ends. Germline CDR1 reads LGHNA; CDR2 reads YSLEER. The CDR3 consists of 16 residues. The CDR3, as DNA: TGCGCCAGCAGCCAAGACCTGGCAGGGCTCGGAAACACCATATATTTT. Translating it yields CASSQDLAGLGNTIYF.